What follows describes a single T cell receptor beta chain. What this receptor recognizes is not known. Per-base quality was not reported, and no clone a single base away is much larger than it. Relative to germline, V is 0 bases shorter and J is 7 bases shorter, with 13 bases between their ends. The CDR3 sequence holds 14 residues, the cysteine and phenylalanine included. Just CDR3 DNA is preserved here, 42 bases in frame from base 1. Per the germline V gene, ENHRY is the CDR1 and SYGVKD is the CDR2. Donors were 35 to 40 systemically healthy Caucasian individuals from Russia aged 6 to 90 years. About 10 milliliters of peripheral blood were drawn from each donor into EDTA-treated Vacutainer tubes. Ficoll-Paque density-gradient centrifugation was used to isolate PBMCs, with at least 6.5 million per sample. Total RNA was extracted from PBMCs with Trizol reagent, with at least 5.5 micrograms obtained per sample. For every donor, an aliquot of PBMCs went through flow cytometry to measure the percentages of naive CD45RAhigh/CD27high T cells.

These data come from a study of blood T cells in healthy people across ages (dated by TCRdb to about 2015). Broadly, across the study: In model experiments, roughly one uniquely barcoded TCR beta cDNA molecule per two T cells was captured by template switching. To track age-related changes in TCR beta repertoire diversity, the study relied on deep sequencing normalized with unique cDNA molecular identifiers. The donors were split into four age groups: young (average about 15 years), middle-aged (around 37), aged (around 67) and long-lived (under 90). Donors of different ages were randomly distributed across sequencing lanes to avoid experimental bias. The study analyzed two additional independent replicas of 1 million unique cDNA reads from the same blood draw for two donors, one aged 18 to 29 and one aged 80 or older. On the study overall, not on this receptor specifically: Bulk unsorted PBMC profiling prevented conclusive comparison of naive and antigen-experienced compartments. Donor CMV infection status was unknown, potentially confounding age-related changes in expanded clonotypes. Estimates of total diversity from one million sequenced T cells were regarded as lower bounds and underestimates. A strong correlation was found between observed TCR beta diversity and the percentage of naive T cells measured by flow cytometry. As age increased, observed TCR beta diversity per million T cells dropped in a roughly linear way, and a significant reduction was already evident by age 40. Compared with the aged group, more naive CD4+ T cells, fewer expanded clones and increased TCR diversity were shown by the long-lived group, suggesting age selection.

Receptor libraries were prepared by 5' RACE. The sequencer was an Illumina HiSeq 2500. A second PCR of about 6 to 11 cycles was performed with a sample-barcoded 5' primer and a J-beta primer mix. A unique molecular identifier was introduced onto each TCR beta cDNA molecule by a template-switch 5' adaptor carrying 12 random nucleotides. Each sample yielded at least 3 million CDR3-containing paired-end reads. All of the RNA was converted into first-strand cDNA using the Mint cDNA synthesis kit, with a TRBC-specific oligonucleotide serving as the primer. Following uracil-DNA glycosylase treatment, a first 18-cycle PCR with universal primers M1SS and BC2_uni_R was performed on all cDNA. The authors' analysis ran thus. For normalization, 1 million high-quality reads, each with a distinct molecular identifier, were randomly selected from each sample. Reads sharing molecular identifiers were discarded rather than binned into consensus sequences. MiTCR, set to a Q25 quality threshold and the strictest error-elimination algorithm, was used for CDR3 identification, clonotype clustering and error correction. A nonparametric unseen species model with Euler transformation was used to estimate lower-bound total TCR beta diversity. TCRdb took the public reads, trimmed them with fastp at Q25, ran MiXCR for clone calling and kept in-frame beta chains. Every distinct CDR3 protein forms one entry, paired with its most common genes and DNA. For this entry, the V and J calls and clone size follow TCRdb and not the study's own pipeline. For this sample there are fewer than 900,000 distinct CDR3 sequences; approximately 39% appear just once. The top ten hold roughly 19% of the sample.

The sequenced sample consisted of blood. The chain couples TRBV10-3 to TRBJ2-7; a tentative D call is TRBD1 (5 bases match). This clonotype was sampled from a woman aged 55-69 years in good health. This receptor carries the CDR3 CAISESGADDEQYF. Here is the DNA: TGTGCCATCAGTGAGTCTGGGGCCGACGATGAGCAGTACTTC.